The clone carrying this T cell receptor beta chain has more than one count but fewer than ten. Its specificity is not known. CDR1 is SGHDN, CDR2 FVKESK, per germline. This CDR3 spans 14 amino acids. V gave up 2 bases and J gave up 3 bases, with 11 bases separating them. Repertoires were generated with immunoSEQ multiplex PCR, while TCRdb's copy carries only in-frame clones and drops some. The sample lists approximately 2,500 clones, about 25% occurring once. This specimen belongs to a study of T cells in localized non-small cell lung cancer. Study-level findings and limits: Across samples, adjacent lung featured a median around 57 of the top 100 tumor clones. T cell clonality was highest in uninvolved adjacent lung, above tumor. There was an association of higher blood T cell density with longer overall survival.

Sample: normal lung tissue next to the tumor, taken before any cancer treatment. This receptor was identified in a man between 35 and 75 years old with stage II squamous cell lung carcinoma. The chain recombines TRBV14 with TRBJ2-7, with D maybe TRBD2 (6 bases). CDR3 nucleotide sequence: TGTGCCAGCAGCCAATACTCGGGGGTCTACGAGCAGTACTTC. This translates into CASSQYSGVYEQYF.